These T cell receptor beta chains were read from a single sample in a study of blood T cell repertoires in COVID-19. Measured with immunoSEQ multiplex PCR; TCRdb has only the in-frame clones, and not every one. The data contain about 240,000 clones, about 80% of them singletons. Sequenced input: PBMCs or T cells enriched from blood (not recorded which). The origin of the receptors is a woman in her thirties or forties who had been exposed to COVID-19. CDR3s include the opening cysteine and the closing phenylalanine or tryptophan. D genes are given only for firm matches. Clone size is not always given. Where it is, it says once, few, many or a class for expanded clones.

TRBV19	TRBJ1-1	.	.	TGTGCCAGTAGTCCCAGGGCCGTGGGCACTGAAGCTTTCTTT	CASSPRAVGTEAFF
TRBV9	TRBJ2-1	TRBD2	.	TGTGCCAGCAGCGTTCGGGAGGGTAGCGTCTACAATGAGCAGTTCTTC	CASSVREGSVYNEQFF
TRBV7-8	TRBJ1-2	.	.	TGTGCCAGCAGCTTAGAAAACAGGTCAGGCTATGGCTACACCTTC	CASSLENRSGYGYTF
TRBV30	TRBJ2-1	TRBD2	.	TGTGCCTGGAGCGGTAGCGGGGACTACAATGAGCAGTTCTTC	CAWSGSGDYNEQFF
TRBV6-5	TRBJ2-2	TRBD2	.	TGTGCCAGCGTCCAGACTAGCGGCACCGGGGAGCTGTTTTTT	CASVQTSGTGELFF
TRBV7-8	TRBJ1-2	TRBD1	.	TGTGCCAGCAGCTTACAGGGGGCAACGACTAACTATGGCTACACCTTC	CASSLQGATTNYGYTF
TRBV14	TRBJ2-1	.	.	TGTGCCAGCAGCCAAGCCAGGGTCAATGAGCAGTTCTTC	CASSQARVNEQFF
TRBV2	TRBJ2-7	TRBD1	.	TGTGCCTCTAAACTGGGACAGATCGCCTACGAGCAGTACTTC	CASKLGQIAYEQYF
TRBV2	TRBJ1-2	TRBD1	.	TGTGCCAGCAGTAGACAGGGGGCAGGGAACTATGGCTACACCTTC	CASSRQGAGNYGYTF
TRBV4-1	TRBJ1-2	.	many	TGCGCCAGCAGCTCCGACCTCCAGGGTAGAGGAGGCTACACCTTC	CASSSDLQGRGGYTF
TRBV19	TRBJ1-1	.	.	TGTGCCAGTAACCCCTTTGGAGGGATGGACACTGAAGCTTTCTTT	CASNPFGGMDTEAFF
TRBV19	TRBJ1-5	.	few	TGTGCCAGTAGGATTGGTCCCTCGGACTCTGGGCACAATCAGCCCCAGCATTTT	CASRIGPSDSGHNQPQHF
TRBV10-3	TRBJ1-3	TRBD1	.	TGTGCCATCAGTGATGCACCGGGACAGGGAGGAAACACCATATATTTT	CAISDAPGQGGNTIYF
TRBV28	TRBJ2-1	TRBD2	.	TGTGCCAGCAGTCGGGGTGGGGCTAGCGGGGGTAGGAATGAGCAGTTCTTC	CASSRGGASGGRNEQFF
TRBV28	TRBJ1-4	TRBD1	.	TGTGCCAGCAGTTCCCTCACAGGGGGCGCGGGAGAAAAACTGTTTTTT	CASSSLTGGAGEKLFF
TRBV18	TRBJ1-4	.	.	TGTGCCAGCTCACCAGCGGGATTTGCAACTAATGAAAAACTGTTTTTT	CASSPAGFATNEKLFF
TRBV6-5	TRBJ1-1	.	.	TGTGCCACGAACAGGGTCCCGAACACTGAAGCTTTCTTT	CATNRVPNTEAFF
TRBV7-2	TRBJ1-1	TRBD1	.	TGTGCCAGCAGTTCCAGGGGGGCCGACACTGAAGCTTTCTTT	CASSSRGADTEAFF
TRBV6-6	TRBJ1-1	.	.	TGTGCCAGCAGTTACTCGACGGGTCCTGAAGCTTTCTTT	CASSYSTGPEAFF
TRBV24-1	TRBJ1-2	.	once	TGTGCCACCAGTGTCGGGAGGGGCTACACCTTC	CATSVGRGYTF
TRBV5-6	TRBJ1-3	.	.	TGTGCCAGCAGCTGGGGGTTTTCGGGGGCTGGAAACACCATATATTTT	CASSWGFSGAGNTIYF
TRBV28	TRBJ1-4	.	.	TGTGCCAGCAGTCCTTCCAGTGAAAAACTGTTTTTT	CASSPSSEKLFF
TRBV19	TRBJ1-5	.	.	TGTGCCAGTAGTATCCTCACTCATCAGCCCCAGCATTTT	CASSILTHQPQHF